A selection of T cell receptor beta chains follows, all from one sample in a study of shared clonotypes between healthy human individuals. Data came from immunoSEQ multiplex PCR; TCRdb stores just in-frame clones and leaves some out. The sample carries approximately 650,000 clones, roughly 96% recorded once. Sequencing was performed on naive CD8+ T cells sorted from blood. The origin of the receptors is a woman in her twenties or thirties in good health. Each CDR3 is given with its conserved first and last residue. D genes are given only for firm matches. Expanded clones get a size class; other rows say once, few or many, or leave the size out.

>.|TRBJ1-1|TRBV29-1|few
CSVVFYTEAFF
TGCAGCGTTGTTTTTTACACTGAAGCTTTCTTT
>.|TRBJ2-6|TRBV4-2|.
CASSRTCKGYSRANVLTF
TGTGCCAGCAGCCGTACTTGCAAAGGTTACAGTCGGGCCAACGTCCTGACTTTC
>.|TRBJ2-1|TRBV28|.
CASSLLVQGSAGAYNEQFF
TGTGCCAGCAGTTTATTGGTTCAGGGGTCGGCGGGAGCCTACAATGAGCAGTTCTTC
>.|TRBJ2-7|TRBV6-6|.
CASRPPRGEQYF
TGTGCCAGCAGACCCCCTCGCGGCGAGCAGTACTTC
>.|TRBJ2-7|TRBV6-5|.
CASSYGGSPYEQYF
TGTGCCAGCAGTTACGGGGGTTCCCCCTACGAGCAGTACTTC
>.|TRBJ2-4|TRBV19|few
CASTARAPLRQYF
TGTGCCAGTACTGCCAGGGCACCCCTACGTCAGTACTTC
>TRBD2|TRBJ2-1|TRBV19|.
CASSLSGSSYNEQFF
TGTGCCAGTAGCCTTAGCGGGAGCTCCTACAATGAGCAGTTCTTC
>.|TRBJ2-6|TRBV19|.
CATWVGVSGANVLTF
TGTGCCACCTGGGTGGGGGTCTCTGGGGCCAACGTCCTGACTTTC
>.|TRBJ1-1|TRBV5-6|once
CASSLRTEAFF
TGTGCCAGCAGCTTGCGAACTGAAGCTTTCTTT
>.|TRBJ2-7|TRBV19|few
CASSYGSGSYEQYF
TGTGCCAGTAGTTACGGGAGCGGGTCCTACGAGCAGTACTTC
>.|TRBJ2-3|TRBV7-9|.
CASSLAVKSTDTQYF
TGTGCCAGCAGCTTAGCGGTTAAGAGCACAGATACGCAGTATTTT
>.|TRBJ2-2|TRBV7-6|.
CASSLDGGKNTGELFF
TGTGCCAGCAGCTTAGATGGCGGGAAGAACACCGGGGAGCTGTTTTTT
>.|TRBJ2-1|TRBV5-1|.
CASSSRERSSYNEQFF
TGCGCCAGCAGCTCACGGGAGAGAAGCTCCTACAATGAGCAGTTCTTC
>.|TRBJ2-7|TRBV5-6|once
CASSGRTYEQYF
TGTGCCAGCAGCGGCCGGACCTACGAGCAGTACTTC
>TRBD2|TRBJ2-3|TRBV7-9|.
CASSHGTSGNTDTQYF
TGTGCCAGCAGCCACGGGACTAGCGGGAATACAGATACGCAGTATTTT
>.|TRBJ2-2|TRBV5-4|.
CASSAGQNTGELFF
TGTGCCAGCAGCGCGGGACAGAACACCGGGGAGCTGTTTTTT
>TRBD1|TRBJ1-2|TRBV28|.
CASRKVGTGGDGYTF
TGTGCCAGCAGGAAAGTAGGGACAGGGGGCGACGGCTACACCTTC
>TRBD2|TRBJ2-7|TRBV4-2|.
CASSQETSGEIYEQYF
TGTGCCAGCAGCCAGGAGACTAGCGGAGAAATCTACGAGCAGTACTTC
>.|TRBJ1-1|TRBV27|.
CASSLGGDAFF
TGTGCCAGCAGTTTAGGGGGGGATGCTTTCTTT
>TRBD2|TRBJ2-1|TRBV19|.
CASSMVIAGAPRLNEQFF
TGTGCCAGTAGTATGGTGATAGCGGGAGCCCCCCGATTAAATGAGCAGTTCTTC
>TRBD1|TRBJ1-2|TRBV28|.
CASSSMTGPGYTF
TGTGCCAGCAGTTCGATGACAGGGCCTGGCTACACCTTC
>.|TRBJ2-7|TRBV4-1|.
CASSQYGGIAYEQYF
TGCGCCAGCAGCCAATATGGGGGCATTGCTTACGAGCAGTACTTC
>.|TRBJ2-1|TRBV19|.
CASSILIQGGEQFF
TGTGCCAGTAGTATACTAATACAAGGGGGTGAGCAGTTCTTC
>.|TRBJ1-5|TRBV30|.
CAWGYQGNQPQHF
TGTGCCTGGGGATACCAAGGCAATCAGCCCCAGCATTTT
>TRBD1|TRBJ2-3|TRBV7-9|.
CASSHNDREVDTQYF
TGTGCCAGCAGCCACAACGACAGGGAAGTGGATACGCAGTATTTT
>.|TRBJ1-2|TRBV27|.
CASSHGQLYGYTF
TGTGCCAGCAGTCACGGACAGCTCTATGGCTACACCTTC
>TRBD1|TRBJ2-7|TRBV5-6|.
CASSSATGVSEQYF
TGTGCCAGCAGCTCGGCCACAGGGGTTAGCGAGCAGTACTTC